The next 19 T cell receptor beta chains were all read from a single sample in a study of blood T cell repertoires in COVID-19. TCRdb's table, derived via immunoSEQ multiplex PCR, lists solely in-frame clones and lacks some. The table records tens of thousands of clones, about 88% of them present only once. What was sequenced was peripheral blood. These receptors were taken from a woman between 55 and 75 years old with active COVID-19.

V gene TRBV20-1 combines with J gene TRBJ2-7, with 11 bases that match TRBD2. Germline CDR1 DFQATT, CDR2 SNEGSKA (reference sequence). This CDR3 contains 11 residues. The V and J ends lost 7 bases and 7 bases, in that order; junction bases with no gene match: 3. The CDR3 DNA is TGCAGTGAATTAGCGGGGGGGGAGCAGTACTTC. Translated, it gives CSELAGGEQYF.

This clone occurred once. The gene calls are TRBV3-1 (or the pseudogene TRBV3-2) and TRBJ1-4; tentative D call: TRBD1 (6 bases). CDR1 and CDR2 (germline): LGHDT, YNNKEL (reference sequence). The CDR3 sequence is 18 residues long. The V end was cut by 4 bases, the J end by 0 bases, with 18 bases between. The CDR3: CASSPAGQGIATNEKLFF. CDR3 DNA sequence: TGTGCCAGCAGCCCCGCAGGGCAGGGGATAGCAACTAATGAAAAACTGTTTTTT.

With regard to this clone: One end of the junction is discordant with germline, which a read error may explain. The gene calls are TRBV7-7 and TRBJ1-1, with 9 bases fitting TRBD1. CDR3 size: 16 residues. Germline loops: CDR1 SSHAT, CDR2 FNYEAQ (reference sequence). The CDR3 region has the DNA TGTGCTAGCAGCCCTAGGGACAGGGTTTTGGTCACTGAAGCTTTCTTT. It specifies CASSPRDRVLVTEAFF. The full variable domain, with the rest looked up from reference TRBV7-7 and TRBJ1-1, is GAGVSQSPRYKVTKRGQDVTLRCDPISSHATLYWYQQALGQGPEFLTYFNYEAQPDKSGLPSDRFSAERPEGSISTLTIQRTEQRDSAMYRCASSPRDRVLVTEAFFGQGTRLTVV.

V and J are TRBV5-1 and TRBJ2-7, with TRBD2 matching 8 bases. The CDR3 contains 13 residues. V gave up 5 bases and J gave up 6 bases; unmatched junction bases: 7. Germline V gene data show CDR1 as SGHRS and CDR2 as YFSETQ. DNA for the CDR3: TGCGCCAGCAGATCCGGGGGGGCCGGCGAGCAGTACTTC. Residues: CASRSGGAGEQYF.

This rearrangement joins TRBV2 to TRBJ2-3, with 7 nucleotides matching TRBD2. The CDR3 contains 15 residues. Germline lookup yields CDR1 SNHLY and CDR2 FYNNEI. V shed 6 bases, J shed 4 bases, and the junction held 10 bases outside the gene matches. The CDR3 loop is CASSADWTSPDTQYF. The CDR3 DNA sequence: TGTGCCAGCAGCGCCGATTGGACTAGTCCAGATACGCAGTATTTT.

The DNA for the CDR3 is TGTGCCAGCAGCCATCTTCTGGGGGCGGGGGTCACAGATACGCAGTATTTT. Translation gives CASSHLLGAGVTDTQYF. The chain links TRBV7-2 to TRBJ2-3; D perhaps matches TRBD2 (7 bases). Trimming removed 5 bases from V and 2 bases from J, with 20 bases in between. This CDR3 is 17 amino acids long. The germline V gene has CDR1 SGHTA and CDR2 FQGNSA.

The chain employs TRBV6-5 and TRBJ1-4; D is undetermined. Per the germline V gene, CDR1 is MNHEY and CDR2 is SVGAGI. The CDR3 is made up of 15 amino acids. V lost 0 bases and J 4 bases, leaving 9 bases between the germline ends. CDR3 amino acids: CASSYSSRNNEKLFF. The CDR3 DNA is TGTGCCAGCAGTTACTCGTCCAGAAATAATGAAAAACTGTTTTTT.

In nucleotides, the CDR3 is TGTGCCAGCAGTCCAGGGGCCCCGGATTCACCCCTCCACTTT. Residues: CASSPGAPDSPLHF. The chain uses TRBV6-5 and TRBJ1-6, with a possible D match to TRBD1 (6 bases). Germline V lookup: CDR1 MNHEY, CDR2 SVGAGI. This CDR3 is 14 amino acids long. V was pared by 5 bases and J by 8 bases, with 13 bases between.

The CDR3 DNA reads TGTGCCAGCAGTTATAACTATGGCTACACCTTC. This sequence encodes CASSYNYGYTF. This chain links TRBV5-4 with TRBJ1-2; D gene uncertain. The length of the CDR3 is 11 residues. V lost 5 bases and J 1 base, leaving 3 bases between the germline ends. CDR1 is SGHNT and CDR2 is YYREEE in the germline V gene (reference sequence).

The chain has TRBV6-2 or TRBV6-3 and TRBJ2-5; 7 bases align to TRBD2. Trimming removed 6 bases from V and 9 bases from J; junction bases left unmatched: 10. The CDR3 has 13 amino acids. Germline-derived CDR1 and CDR2 are MNHEY and SVGEGT. The CDR3 nucleotides are TGTGCCAGCAGCGGGGCTGGGGGAGGGGCCCAGTACTTC. It codes for CASSGAGGGAQYF.

The rearrangement joins TRBV9 to TRBJ2-5; 9 bases line up with TRBD2. The CDR3 loop spans 14 amino acids. The V and J ends lost 3 bases and 5 bases, in that order; junction bases with no gene match: 5. Germline loops: CDR1 SGDLS, CDR2 YYNGEE. The CDR3 nucleotides are TGTGCCAGCAGCGAAACAGCGGGGGGTGAGACCCAGTACTTC. This gives the protein CASSETAGGETQYF.

The chain has TRBV6-5 and TRBJ1-1, with no clear D. Trimming cost V 2 bases and J 4 bases, with 8 bases left between them. The CDR3 is made up of 13 amino acids. Germline loops: CDR1 MNHEY, CDR2 SVGAGI. The CDR3 nucleotides read TGTGCCAGCAGTTACAGGGAGGTCACTGAAGCTTTCTTT. This codes for CASSYREVTEAFF.

The CDR3 sequence: CASSIGGQQDTQYF. CDR3 DNA sequence: TGTGCCAGCAGCATCGGGGGGCAGCAGGATACGCAGTATTTT. The chain uses TRBV11-3 and TRBJ2-3, with a tentative D call TRBD2 (7 bases). The CDR3 consists of 14 residues. CDR1 SGHNT and CDR2 YENEEA come from the germline V gene. The V gene lost 5 bases and the J gene lost 6 bases, with 15 bases spanning the gap.

The chain combines TRBV13 with TRBJ2-3, with 7 bases aligning to TRBD1. The CDR3 is 14 residues long. Germline lookup yields CDR1 PRHDT and CDR2 FYEKMQ (reference sequence). V lost 8 bases, J lost 5 bases, and 10 bases stayed unmatched. CDR3: CASGEGAGGDTQYF. The CDR3 DNA reads TGTGCCAGCGGAGAGGGGGCGGGTGGAGATACGCAGTATTTT.

The chain has TRBV25-1 and TRBJ2-1; D may be TRBD1 (5 bases). This CDR3 contains 13 residues. Germline lookup yields CDR1 MGHDK and CDR2 SYGVNS. Deletions cut 5 bases from V and 6 bases from J, with 11 bases between. CDR3 in amino acids: CASSRQLGNEQFF. CDR3 in DNA: TGTGCCAGCAGTCGACAGCTGGGCAATGAGCAGTTCTTC.

This chain joins TRBV21-1 and TRBJ2-7; the table assigns TRBD2, which was not confirmed against the DNA. TRBV21-1 is a pseudogene segment. The CDR3 has 13 amino acids. The CDR3, as DNA: TGTGCCAGCCGGGACTTCGGGACCTACGAGCAGTACTTC. Protein sequence: CASRDFGTYEQYF.

J is TRBJ1-1 and V is TRBV3-1 (or the pseudogene TRBV3-2); unclear D gene. Trimming took 1 base from V and 2 from J, leaving 8 bases between them. The germline V gene encodes CDR1 LGHDT and CDR2 YNNKEL (reference sequence). CDR3 length: 14 residues. The CDR3 protein is CASSQGPSNTEAFF. The CDR3 nucleotides read TGTGCCAGCAGCCAAGGTCCCAGTAACACTGAAGCTTTCTTT.

The V call is TRBV25-1, the J call TRBJ1-3, with D unclear. Germline CDR1 and CDR2: MGHDK and SYGVNS. The V and J ends lost 4 bases and 0 bases respectively, with 4 bases between them. The CDR3 is made up of 13 amino acids. This chain's CDR3 is CASSAHSGNTIYF. The CDR3 nucleotides read TGTGCCAGCAGTGCCCACTCTGGAAACACCATATATTTT.

The chain uses TRBV5-1 and TRBJ2-5; 8 bases are shared with TRBD2. V shed 5 bases and J 1 base; nucleotides not matched to a gene: 7. Germline assignment: CDR1 SGHRS and CDR2 YFSETQ. The CDR3 contains 15 residues. In DNA, the CDR3 is TGCGCCAGCAGGAAAGCGGGGGAGATCCAAGAGACCCAGTACTTC. This sequence encodes CASRKAGEIQETQYF.